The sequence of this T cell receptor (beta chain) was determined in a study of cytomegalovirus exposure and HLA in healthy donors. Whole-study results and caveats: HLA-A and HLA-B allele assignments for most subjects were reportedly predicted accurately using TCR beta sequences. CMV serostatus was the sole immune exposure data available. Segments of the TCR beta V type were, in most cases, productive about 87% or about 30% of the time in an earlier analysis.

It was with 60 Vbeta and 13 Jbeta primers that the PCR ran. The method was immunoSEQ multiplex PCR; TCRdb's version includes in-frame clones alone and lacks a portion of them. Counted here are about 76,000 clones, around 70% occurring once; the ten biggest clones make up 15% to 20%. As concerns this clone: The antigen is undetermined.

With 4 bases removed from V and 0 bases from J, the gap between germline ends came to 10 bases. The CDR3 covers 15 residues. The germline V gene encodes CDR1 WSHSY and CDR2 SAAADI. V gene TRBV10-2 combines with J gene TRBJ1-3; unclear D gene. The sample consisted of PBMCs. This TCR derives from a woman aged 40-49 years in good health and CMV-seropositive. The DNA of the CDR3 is TGCGCCAGCAGTGGAGGGTATTCCTCTGGAAACACCATATATTTT. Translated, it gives CASSGGYSSGNTIYF.